This T cell receptor beta chain was identified in a study of blood T cells in healthy people across ages. Study-level findings and limits: Those diversity estimates obtained from one million T cells were thought to be underestimates.

With a J-beta primer mix and a sample-barcoded 5' primer, a second PCR ran about 6 to 11 cycles. Unique molecular identifiers of 12 random nucleotides labeled each cDNA. TCRdb itself ran the 5' RACE reads through MiXCR, one entry per CDR3 protein. Of approximately 800,000 distinct CDR3 sequences listed, roughly 56% were seen once; the top ten hold 20% to 30%. A note on this clonotype: Its antigen is still unknown.

Donors ranged from roughly 6 to 100 years old and were healthy Caucasians in Russia. CDR3 size: 15 residues. Germline CDR1 and CDR2: SGHTA and FQGTGA. The ends were cut back, 4 bases at V and 0 bases at J, with 10 bases in the middle. This receptor was obtained from a man aged 40-49 years in good health. Sequences were obtained from blood. J is TRBJ2-1 and V is TRBV7-3; D is unclear. The CDR3 DNA reads TGTGCCAGCAGCTCCCAATTGGACTCCTACAATGAGCAGTTCTTC. Residues: CASSSQLDSYNEQFF.